This T cell receptor beta chain was profiled in a study of response to subunit inactivated influenza vaccine. As concerns this clonotype: The antigen is undetermined.

From the RT-PCR reads, TCRdb called clonotypes with MiXCR, one entry per CDR3 protein. This table holds hundreds of thousands of distinct CDR3 sequences, roughly 14% found once. Germline V CDR1 and CDR2: MDHEN, SYDVKM. The CDR3 is 16 residues long. V lost 4 bases and J lost 4, with 17 bases in between. Study findings and constraints: The authors put forward the suggestion that each seasonal influenza vaccination may bring in only a limited number of new T cells.

This chain joins TRBV28 and TRBJ2-1; D is perhaps TRBD2 (6 bases). The material sequenced was PBMCs from blood, taken roughly 12 days after vaccination. The clonotype was recovered from a man aged 45-65 years who received an inactivated influenza vaccine. The CDR3 region has the DNA TGTGCCAGCAGTTCCCCCTCCGGGGGAGGTTACAATGAGCAGTTCTTC. Its protein is CASSSPSGGGYNEQFF. Drawing the rest from reference TRBV28 and TRBJ2-1, the complete variable domain is DVKVTQSSRYLVKRTGEKVFLECVQDMDHENMFWYRQDPGLGLRLIYFSYDVKMKEKGDIPEGYSVSREKKERFSLILESASTNQTSMYLCASSSPSGGGYNEQFFGPGTRLTVL.